The clone carrying this T cell receptor beta chain has more than one count but fewer than ten. The V gene's germline CDR1 is SGHRS and CDR2 YFSETQ. The CDR3 has 15 amino acids. V was pared by 0 bases and J by 10 bases, with 7 bases of the junction left unmatched. TCRdb's table, derived via immunoSEQ multiplex PCR, lists solely in-frame clones and lacks some. The sample records around 140,000 clones, less than 90% being singletons. The data derive from a study of blood T cell repertoires in COVID-19. About the study: The analysed material was cDNA or gDNA that came from T cells, B-cell-depleted T cells, or PBMCs.

This chain uses TRBV5-1 with TRBJ1-4, with 9 bases identical to TRBD1. The specimen sequenced was peripheral blood. The sequence was collected from a human donor with COVID-19, enrolled during active disease. The donor label of this sample is uncertain. This chain's CDR3 is CASSLAVGQGGKLFF. For the CDR3, the DNA is TGCGCCAGCAGCTTGGCAGTGGGACAGGGAGGAAAACTGTTTTTT.